The source of this TCR beta chain is a study of radiation and T cells in renal cell carcinoma. Study-wide background: Nephrectomy followed 15 Gy stereotactic body radiation by 4 weeks.

Comments on this clone: What it binds is unknown.

Notes on the study in general: Without pretreatment biopsies, baseline tumor clonotype presence was undetermined. From baseline, blood top tumor clonotypes peaked at 2 weeks post-radiation.

As to time point: blood 2 weeks post-SBRT. Treatment meaning: 15 Gy SBRT to primary tumor, nephrectomy 4 weeks later. After SBRT, blood was collected at 2 and 4 weeks, plus baseline. The repertoire was sequenced with immunoSEQ multiplex PCR; TCRdb's copy has only in-frame clones and lacks some. The sample consists of tens of thousands of clones, 80% of them appearing once. The V and J ends lost 8 bases and 5 bases, in that order; junction bases with no gene match: 12. Germline-derived CDR1 and CDR2 are MDHEN and SYDVKM. This CDR3 is built from 15 residues. This TCR came from a woman in her 70s with renal cell carcinoma. This specimen consisted of blood, obtained from a patient whose treatment included radiotherapy and nephrectomy. The chain links TRBV28 to TRBJ1-5; 7 nucleotides match TRBD1. The CDR3 bases are TGTGCCAGCGGGTCTTTGGACAGGAGGGATCAGCCCCAGCATTTT. Protein sequence: CASGSLDRRDQPQHF.